Below, 31 T cell receptor beta chains from the same sample are listed, as sequenced in a study of early T cells in non-severe SARS-CoV-2 infection (dated by TCRdb to about 2021). Receptors were amplified or captured by 5' RACE. The sequencer was a NextSeq 500. TCRdb trimmed the raw reads at Q25, called clones with MiXCR and kept productive beta chains. Here each entry gathers all rows of one CDR3 protein and keeps the most common genes and DNA. The table for this sample lists approximately 22,000 distinct CDR3 sequences; 4.5% of them were counted only once. The top ten hold around 19% of the sample. Specimen: whole blood. These receptors came from an adult who was a healthcare worker with PCR-confirmed SARS-CoV-2 infection or an uninfected control (not recorded which).

This clonotype was counted at least ten times. This chain connects TRBV12-3 or TRBV12-4 to TRBJ2-1; D may correspond to TRBD1 or TRBD2 (5 bases each). V was pared by 2 bases and J by 6 bases, with 14 bases between. This CDR3 comprises 15 residues. CDR3 region: CASSLIGALGNEQFF. In nucleotides, the CDR3 is TGTGCCAGCAGTTTAATCGGGGCGCTGGGCAATGAGCAGTTCTTC.

This clonotype showed up many times. The rearrangement uses TRBV4-3 and TRBJ2-3; the match to TRBD2 covers 7 bases. The CDR3 spans 18 residues. Looked up from germline, CDR1 is LGHNA and CDR2 is YSLEER. With 2 bases clipped from V and 1 base from J, the junction kept 12 bases outside the gene matches. The CDR3 nucleotides are TGCGCCAGCAGCCAATCTGCGGGAGTCGTTGTGGGCACAGATACGCAGTATTTT. Translated, it gives CASSQSAGVVVGTDTQYF.

V gene TRBV6-5 combines with J gene TRBJ1-5; no clear D gene. V lost 10 bases and J 0 bases, leaving 10 bases between the germline ends. The germline gives CDR1 MNHEY, CDR2 SVGAGI. CDR3 length equals 13 residues. The CDR3 spells CATARDSNQPQHF. The CDR3 nucleotides are TGTGCCACCGCGCGAGATAGCAATCAGCCCCAGCATTTT.

The rearrangement links TRBV18 to TRBJ1-1; 12 bases agree with TRBD1. The V gene end was trimmed by 0 bases and the J gene end by 0 bases; junction bases not matched to a gene: 5. The CDR3 is 18 amino acids. Germline CDR1 reads KGHSH; CDR2 reads LQKENI. CDR3 protein: CASSPPSGTGGMNTEAFF. The CDR3 DNA reads TGTGCCAGCTCACCACCGTCCGGGACAGGGGGCATGAACACTGAAGCTTTCTTT.

This clonotype was observed at least ten times. This sequence joins TRBV10-3 and TRBJ2-3, with 7 nucleotides matching TRBD1. The germline gives CDR1 ENHRY, CDR2 SYGVKD. The CDR3 has 15 amino acids. With V trimmed by 4 bases and J by 2 bases, 6 bases remained unmatched. CDR3 sequence reads: CAISGRDRSTDTQYF. In DNA form, the CDR3 reads TGTGCCATCAGTGGCCGGGACAGATCCACAGATACGCAGTATTTT.

There are many counts of this clonotype. The chain recombines TRBV28 with TRBJ1-2; D is unresolved. CDR1 MDHEN and CDR2 SYDVKM come from the germline V gene. The V end lost 8 bases, the J end lost 0 bases, and 16 bases lay between the germline ends. The CDR3 is 15 amino acids. CDR3 coding DNA: TGTGCCAGCCACGTACCGCATAGAGCTAACTATGGCTACACCTTC. This codes for CASHVPHRANYGYTF.

This clonotype was found a few times. The chain has TRBV7-2 and TRBJ2-3; D is undetermined. Trimming took 2 bases from V and 2 from J, leaving 20 bases between them. The germline V gene encodes CDR1 SGHTA and CDR2 FQGNSA. The CDR3 contains 18 residues. CDR3 in amino acids: CASSLPPESFRTTDTQYF. CDR3 bases: TGTGCCAGCAGCTTACCCCCTGAAAGTTTCCGGACCACAGATACGCAGTATTTT.

This chain joins TRBV25-1 and TRBJ1-1; D unresolved. This CDR3 region has 13 residues. Germline V gene lookup returns CDR1 MGHDK and CDR2 SYGVNS. V was pared by 0 bases and J by 5 bases, with 7 bases between. CDR3 nucleotides: TGTGCCAGCAGTGAATATGAGCGAACTGAAGCTTTCTTT. Translation gives CASSEYERTEAFF.

This clonotype has at least ten counts. The chain has TRBV2 and TRBJ2-3; possible D gene TRBD1, 6 bases. V was cut by 6 bases and J by 2 bases, with 12 bases left in between. Germline CDR1 SNHLY, CDR2 FYNNEI. The CDR3 spans 14 residues. As DNA, the CDR3 is TGTGCCAGCAGCCAGGGGCGGATCACAGATACGCAGTATTTT. Its protein is CASSQGRITDTQYF.

This clonotype was seen at least ten times. The V call is TRBV27, the J call TRBJ1-5; TRBD1 is a possible D gene (6 bases). Trimming shortened V by 3 bases and J by 6 bases, and 12 bases separated the two germline ends. The CDR3 totals 14 residues. Germline V gene data show CDR1 as MNHEY and CDR2 as SMNVEV (reference sequence). CDR3 in amino acids: CASSLSGVSQPQHF. CDR3 coding DNA: TGTGCCAGCAGTTTGTCAGGGGTCAGTCAGCCCCAGCATTTT.

The J gene is TRBJ2-5, the V gene TRBV6-1; 7 nucleotides line up with TRBD2. The V gene's germline CDR1 is MNHNS and CDR2 SASEGT. This CDR3 has 15 residues. Trimming cost V 3 bases and J 2 bases; bases outside gene matches: 6. The CDR3 is CASSEASGGQETQYF. The CDR3 region has the DNA TGTGCCAGCAGTGAGGCTAGCGGAGGGCAAGAGACCCAGTACTTC.

This clonotype was observed many times. This chain connects TRBV9 to TRBJ2-2; no clear D. Germline-derived CDR1 and CDR2 are SGDLS and YYNGEE. Trimming shortened V by 1 base and J by 6 bases, and 4 bases separated the two germline ends. The CDR3 covers 12 residues. The CDR3, as DNA: TGTGCCAGCAGCGTATTCTCCGGGGAGCTGTTTTTT. Translation: CASSVFSGELFF.

This clonotype was seen more than once but under ten times. The V and J genes are TRBV7-2 and TRBJ2-7; D may be TRBD1 (5 bases). CDR3 length: 15 amino acids. Germline CDR1 SGHTA, CDR2 FQGNSA. Trimming shortened V by 1 base and J by 6 bases, and 16 bases separated the two germline ends. Here the CDR3 DNA reads TGTGCCAGCAGCTTAGTAAGCAAGGGCAGGGTCGAGCAGTACTTC. Encoded protein: CASSLVSKGRVEQYF.

This clonotype has just a few counts. The chain uses TRBV28 and TRBJ2-1; possible D gene TRBD1, 6 bases. This CDR3 contains 15 residues. Germline V lookup: CDR1 MDHEN, CDR2 SYDVKM. V was trimmed by 5 bases and J by 5 bases, leaving 16 bases between them. The CDR3 nucleotides are TGTGCCAGCAGTACCTATGGGCAGGGGAACAATGAGCAGTTCTTC. This gives the protein CASSTYGQGNNEQFF.

This clonotype is medium-sized by share. This chain links TRBV13 with TRBJ1-1; possibly TRBD1 for D (6 bases). CDR3 length: 14 residues. V gave up 5 bases and J gave up 2 bases, with 12 bases separating them. The V gene's germline CDR1 is PRHDT and CDR2 FYEKMQ (reference sequence). CDR3 amino acids: CASSTGAGNTEAFF. The CDR3, as DNA: TGTGCCAGCAGCACGGGGGCTGGAAACACTGAAGCTTTCTTT. The whole variable domain, filled in from reference TRBV13 and TRBJ1-1, reads AAGVIQSPRHLIKEKRETATLKCYPIPRHDTVYWYQQGPGQDPQFLISFYEKMQSDKGSIPDRFSAQQFSDYHSELNMSSLELGDSALYFCASSTGAGNTEAFFGQGTRLTVV.

This clonotype has at least ten counts. The J gene is TRBJ2-7, the V gene TRBV9; the D gene could be TRBD1 or TRBD2 (5 bases each). Germline-derived CDR1 and CDR2 are SGDLS and YYNGEE. The CDR3 has 14 residues. The V end lost 0 bases, the J end lost 0 bases, and 7 bases lay between the germline ends. The CDR3 protein is CASSVEGSSYEQYF. The CDR3 DNA sequence: TGTGCCAGCAGCGTAGAGGGGAGCTCCTACGAGCAGTACTTC. The full variable domain, in which reference TRBV9 and TRBJ2-7 provide the parts outside the CDR3, is DSGVTQTPKHLITATGQRVTLRCSPRSGDLSVYWYQQSLDQGLQFLIQYYNGEERAKGNILERFSAQQFPDLHSELNLSSLELGDSALYFCASSVEGSSYEQYFGPGTRLTVT.

This clonotype was detected many times. CDR3 coding DNA: TGCAGTGCTAGAGTCGTCGGATCGAACACTGAAGCTTTCTTT. Protein product: CSARVVGSNTEAFF. V gene TRBV20-1 combines with J gene TRBJ1-1; D is unresolved. The CDR3 has 14 residues. Germline CDR1 DFQATT, CDR2 SNEGSKA (reference sequence). V lost 1 base and J 1 base, leaving 10 bases between the germline ends.

In its sample, this clonotype was seen many times. V usage is TRBV28 and J usage is TRBJ1-5; unclear D gene. CDR3 length equals 12 residues. The germline gives CDR1 MDHEN, CDR2 SYDVKM. Trimming cost V 5 bases and J 6 bases, with 8 bases left between them. The CDR3 protein is CASSIDGQPQHF. CDR3 coding DNA: TGTGCCAGCAGTATTGATGGTCAGCCCCAGCATTTT.

This sequence joins TRBV6-5 and TRBJ2-7, with D unclear. V lost 6 bases and J lost 1, with 10 bases in between. The CDR3 has 13 amino acids. The germline gives CDR1 MNHEY, CDR2 SVGAGI. The CDR3: CASRPHGSYEQYF. DNA for the CDR3: TGTGCCAGCAGACCACACGGATCCTACGAGCAGTACTTC.

The J gene is TRBJ2-5, the V gene TRBV11-2, with a tentative D call TRBD1 (5 bases). V lost 2 bases and J lost 5, with 12 bases in between. This CDR3 is built from 14 residues. Germline CDR1 SGHAT, CDR2 FQNNGV. The CDR3 bases are TGTGCCAGCAGCTTACTACTGGGGCCCGAGACCCAGTACTTC. It is translated as CASSLLLGPETQYF.

This clonotype has a count of ten or more. This chain links TRBV12-3 or TRBV12-4 with TRBJ2-1, with D maybe TRBD2 (8 bases). This CDR3 has 17 residues. V lost 6 bases, J lost 2 bases, and 20 bases lay in between. CDR3 protein: CASSSTGFGRAYNEQFF. The CDR3 coding sequence is TGTGCCAGCAGCTCGACAGGGTTCGGGAGGGCCTACAATGAGCAGTTCTTC.

The chain employs TRBV15 and TRBJ1-5, with a weak D call TRBD1 (6 bases). CDR1 and CDR2 (germline): LNHNV, YYDKDF (reference sequence). With 1 base removed from V and 4 bases from J, the gap between germline ends came to 11 bases. There are 15 residues in the CDR3. The CDR3 nucleotides are TGTGCCACCAGCAGAGTCCCGGACAGAAATCAGCCCCAGCATTTT. Translated, it gives CATSRVPDRNQPQHF.

This clonotype was seen many times. The chain employs TRBV5-1 and TRBJ2-2; no definite D call. The germline V gene has CDR1 SGHRS and CDR2 YFSETQ. Between the trimmed V and J ends, which lost 2 bases and 4 bases, there was a span of 9 bases. The CDR3 loop spans 14 amino acids. CDR3 bases: TGCGCCAGCAGCTTACCCAGTTCCACCGGGGAGCTGTTTTTT. Protein product: CASSLPSSTGELFF. The full variable domain, in which reference TRBV5-1 and TRBJ2-2 provide the parts outside the CDR3, is KAGVTQTPRYLIKTRGQQVTLSCSPISGHRSVSWYQQTPGQGLQFLFEYFSETQRNKGNFPGRFSGRQFSNSRSEMNVSTLELGDSALYLCASSLPSSTGELFFGEGSRLTVL.

This clonotype was recorded at least ten times. The CDR3 nucleotides read TGTGCCATCAGTCCGACAGGGGTGACTTCCAATGAGCAGTTCTTC. Translation gives CAISPTGVTSNEQFF. The chain links TRBV10-3 to TRBJ2-1, with 8 bases matching TRBD1. CDR1 ENHRY and CDR2 SYGVKD come from the germline V gene. CDR3 length: 15 residues. The junction had 9 bases not matched to a gene; V was cut back by 5 bases and J by 6 bases.

This clonotype was observed at least ten times. CDR3: CASSLTLAGSYNEQFF. CDR3 sequence (DNA): TGTGCCAGCAGCTTAACGTTAGCGGGGTCCTACAATGAGCAGTTCTTC. The gene calls are TRBV7-3 and TRBJ2-1; 8 nucleotides match TRBD2. The CDR3 is 16 residues long. CDR1 is SGHTA and CDR2 is FQGTGA in the germline V gene. Trimming took 0 bases from V and 1 from J; bases not matched to a gene: 2. The complete variable domain, with remaining parts taken from reference TRBV7-3 and TRBJ2-1, reads GAGVSQTPSNKVTEKGKYVELRCDPISGHTALYWYRQSLGQGPEFLIYFQGTGAADDSGLPNDRFFAVRPEGSVSTLKIQRTERGDSAVYLCASSLTLAGSYNEQFFGPGTRLTVL.

Many counts were recorded for this clonotype. The rearrangement uses TRBV4-1 and TRBJ2-3; D remains ambiguous. Trimming took off 3 bases at V and 4 bases at J, with 8 bases between the two ends. Germline-derived CDR1 and CDR2 are MGHRA and YSYEKL. The CDR3 is made up of 13 amino acids. CDR3 in amino acids: CASSHPKSDTQYF. In DNA form, the CDR3 reads TGCGCCAGCAGCCACCCCAAGTCAGATACGCAGTATTTT.

This clonotype appeared a few times. The rearrangement joins TRBV12-3 or TRBV12-4 to TRBJ1-1; D possibly corresponds to TRBD1 (5 bases). This CDR3 spans 12 amino acids. V lost 7 bases and J 4 bases, leaving 10 bases between the germline ends. CDR3 bases: TGTGCCAGCACCGGGGCGCGCACTGAAGCTTTCTTT. This codes for CASTGARTEAFF.

This chain connects TRBV5-4 to TRBJ2-1; 11 bases fit TRBD2. The V and J ends lost 1 base and 6 bases, in that order; junction bases with no gene match: 6. Germline V lookup: CDR1 SGHNT, CDR2 YYREEE (reference sequence). This CDR3 is built from 16 residues. CDR3 loop: CASSLIGTSGVNEQFF. The CDR3 DNA reads TGTGCCAGCAGCTTGATCGGGACTAGCGGTGTCAATGAGCAGTTCTTC. Using reference TRBV5-4 and TRBJ2-1 for the parts outside the CDR3, the full variable domain is ETGVTQSPTHLIKTRGQQVTLRCSSQSGHNTVSWYQQALGQGPQFIFQYYREEENGRGNFPPRFSGLQFPNYSSELNVNALELDDSALYLCASSLIGTSGVNEQFFGPGTRLTVL.

This clonotype was counted at least ten times. The V call is TRBV19, the J call TRBJ2-3; unclear D gene. The germline V and J ends were trimmed by 5 bases and 1 base, with 13 bases remaining between them. Per the germline V gene, CDR1 is LNHDA and CDR2 is SQIVND (reference sequence). This CDR3 is 15 amino acids long. CDR3 nucleotide sequence: TGTGCCAGTAGTCTCACGGCCAGTCGCACAGATACGCAGTATTTT. Translating it yields CASSLTASRTDTQYF.

In this sample, this clonotype turned up many times. The CDR3 nucleotides read TGCAGTGCTACCCTGAGTACTACTCAGTTCTTC. Protein product: CSATLSTTQFF. The chain combines TRBV20-1 with TRBJ2-1; D gene uncertain. In germline, CDR1 is DFQATT, CDR2 SNEGSKA (reference sequence). Trimming stripped 4 bases from V and 13 bases from J, with 14 bases between. There are 11 residues in the CDR3.

This chain joins TRBV19 and TRBJ2-3; weak D call: TRBD1 (6 bases). This CDR3 comprises 15 residues. Trimming stripped 2 bases from V and 0 bases from J, with 9 bases between. Per the germline V gene, CDR1 is LNHDA and CDR2 is SQIVND (reference sequence). As DNA, the CDR3 is TGTGCCAGTAGTATAATAGGGACAAGCACAGATACGCAGTATTTT. Residues: CASSIIGTSTDTQYF.